This T cell receptor (beta chain) originates from a study of blood T cell repertoires in COVID-19. Looking at the study overall: The United States, Italy and Spain provided the acute and convalescent COVID-19 samples. T cells, B-cell-depleted T cells, or PBMCs supplied cDNA or gDNA.

Authors' analysis steps: Amplification from reference gene primers served as the basis for estimated nucleated cell counts. TCRdb's copy holds only in-frame clones and misses some; the assay was immunoSEQ multiplex PCR. That table furnishes V, J and clone size, whereas the DNA furnished D and trimming. This table holds 95,000 to 110,000 clones, 84% found once. V lost 7 bases, J lost 9 bases, and 9 bases stayed unmatched. CDR3 length equals 14 residues. Germline V CDR1 and CDR2: SNHLY, FYNNEI. The sequence was obtained from a human donor in a cohort sampled during active COVID-19. The chain carries TRBV2 and TRBJ1-6; 7 nucleotides align to TRBD1. Source material: peripheral blood. CDR3 region: CASTDRVTGSPLHF. The CDR3 coding sequence is TGTGCCAGCACCGACAGGGTGACGGGTTCACCCCTCCACTTT.